This record concerns one T cell receptor (beta chain) sequence. Patients from Seattle were sampled longitudinally, starting during active infection. The sample is drawn from a study of blood T cell repertoires in COVID-19. Study-level background: Some COVID-19 samples were acute and others convalescent; all came from the United States, Italy and Spain. From T cells, B-cell-depleted T cells, or PBMCs came the material, which was cDNA or gDNA.

CDR1 and CDR2 (germline): LNHDA, SQIVND (reference sequence). The CDR3 sequence is 15 residues long. V was clipped by 6 bases and J by 12 bases, with 21 bases between them. Authors' methods: Amplification with reference gene primers provided the estimates of nucleated cell counts. Assay: immunoSEQ multiplex PCR; the TCRdb copy retains only in-frame clones and omits some. V and J calls and clone size are given by that table; D and trimming were obtained from the DNA. The sample records about 150,000 clones, approximately 86% being singletons. Sequenced input: peripheral blood. The rearrangement joins TRBV19 to TRBJ1-6, with D maybe TRBD1 (5 bases). The TCR sequence derives from a man between 60 and 75 years old with COVID-19, enrolled during active disease. CDR3 nucleotide sequence: TGTGCCAGTAGCTCCATTTGGGGCGTTGATTTACCCCTCCACTTT. Translating gives CASSSIWGVDLPLHF.